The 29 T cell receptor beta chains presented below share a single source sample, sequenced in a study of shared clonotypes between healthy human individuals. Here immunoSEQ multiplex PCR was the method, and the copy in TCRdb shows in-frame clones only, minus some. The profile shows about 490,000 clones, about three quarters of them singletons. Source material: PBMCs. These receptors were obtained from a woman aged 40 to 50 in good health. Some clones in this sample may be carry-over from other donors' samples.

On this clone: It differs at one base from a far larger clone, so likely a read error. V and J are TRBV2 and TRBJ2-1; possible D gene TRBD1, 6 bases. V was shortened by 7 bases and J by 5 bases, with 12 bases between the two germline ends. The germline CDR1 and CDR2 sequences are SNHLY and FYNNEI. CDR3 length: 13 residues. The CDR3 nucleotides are TGTGCCAGCAAGGGGACACATAACAATGAGCAGTTCTTC. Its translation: CASKGTHNNEQFF. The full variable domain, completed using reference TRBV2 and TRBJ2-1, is EPEVTQTPSHQVTQMGQEVILRCVPISNHLYFYWYRQILGQKVEFLVSFYNNEISEKSEIFDDQFSVERPDGSNFTLKIRSTKLEDSAMYFCASKGTHNNEQFFGPGTRLTVL.

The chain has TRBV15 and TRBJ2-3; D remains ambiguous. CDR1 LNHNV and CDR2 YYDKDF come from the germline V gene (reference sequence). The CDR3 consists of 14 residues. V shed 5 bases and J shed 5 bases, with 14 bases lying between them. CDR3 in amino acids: CATSPRTLGDTQYF. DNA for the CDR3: TGTGCCACCAGCCCAAGGACCCTCGGAGATACGCAGTATTTT.

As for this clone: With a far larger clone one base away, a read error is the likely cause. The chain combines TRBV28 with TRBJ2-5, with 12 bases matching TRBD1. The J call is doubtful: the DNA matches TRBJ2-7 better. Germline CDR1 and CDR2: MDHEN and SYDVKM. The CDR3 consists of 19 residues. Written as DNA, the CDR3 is TGTGCCAGCAGTTTACCCGGGACAGGGGGCCACGGAACCCCCTACGAGCAGTACTTC. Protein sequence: CASSLPGTGGHGTPYEQYF.

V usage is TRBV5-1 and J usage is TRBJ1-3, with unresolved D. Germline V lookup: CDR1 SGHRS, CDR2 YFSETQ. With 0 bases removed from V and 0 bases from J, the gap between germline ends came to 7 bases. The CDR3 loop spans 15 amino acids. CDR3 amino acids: CASSLGQRSGNTIYF. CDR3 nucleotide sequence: TGCGCCAGCAGCTTGGGGCAGCGCTCTGGAAACACCATATATTTT.

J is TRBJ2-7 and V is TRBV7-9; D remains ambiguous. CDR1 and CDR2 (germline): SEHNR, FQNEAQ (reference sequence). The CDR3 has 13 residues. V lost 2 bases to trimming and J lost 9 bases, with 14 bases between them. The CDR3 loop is CASSLQAAKGQYF. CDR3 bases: TGTGCCAGCAGCTTACAGGCGGCGAAGGGGCAGTACTTC.

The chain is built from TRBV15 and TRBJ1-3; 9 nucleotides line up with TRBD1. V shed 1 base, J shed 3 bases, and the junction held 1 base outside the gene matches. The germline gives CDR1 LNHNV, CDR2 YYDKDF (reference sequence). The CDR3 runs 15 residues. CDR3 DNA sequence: TGTGCCACCAGCAGAGGGGACAGGGATGGAAACACCATATATTTT. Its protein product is CATSRGDRDGNTIYF.

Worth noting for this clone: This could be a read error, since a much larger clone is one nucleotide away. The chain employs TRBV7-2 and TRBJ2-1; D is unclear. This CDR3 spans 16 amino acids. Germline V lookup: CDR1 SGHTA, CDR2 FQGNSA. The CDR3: CASSLGRNIVVDEQLF. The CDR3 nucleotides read TGTGCCAGCAGCTTAGGGAGAAATATCGTCGTGGATGAGCAGCTCTTC.

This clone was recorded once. CDR3 bases: TGTGCCAGCAGCCTGACAGGGGACACTGAAGCTTTCTTT. Its translation: CASSLTGDTEAFF. The chain combines TRBV9 with TRBJ1-1; 8 bases are a match to TRBD1. The J segment lost 3 bases and the V segment lost 4 bases, leaving 2 bases of the junction unmatched. Per germline, CDR1 SGDLS and CDR2 YYNGEE. The CDR3 is made up of 13 amino acids.

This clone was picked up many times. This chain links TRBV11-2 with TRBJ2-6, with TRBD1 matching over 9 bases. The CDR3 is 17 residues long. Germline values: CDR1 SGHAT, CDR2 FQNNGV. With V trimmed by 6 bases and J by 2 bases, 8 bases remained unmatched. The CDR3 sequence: CASSVTGGKAGANVLTF. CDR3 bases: TGTGCCAGCAGTGTGACAGGGGGTAAGGCTGGGGCCAACGTCCTGACTTTC.

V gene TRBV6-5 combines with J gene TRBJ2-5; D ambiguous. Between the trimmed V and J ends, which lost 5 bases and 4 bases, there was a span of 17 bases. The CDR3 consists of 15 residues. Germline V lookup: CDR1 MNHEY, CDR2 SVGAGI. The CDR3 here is CASSPTRSGGETQYF. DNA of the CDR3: TGTGCCAGCAGTCCAACGAGGTCCGGCGGAGAGACCCAGTACTTC.

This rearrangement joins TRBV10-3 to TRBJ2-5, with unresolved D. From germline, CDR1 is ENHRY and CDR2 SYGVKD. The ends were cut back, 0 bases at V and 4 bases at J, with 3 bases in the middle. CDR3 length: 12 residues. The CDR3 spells CAISESLETQYF. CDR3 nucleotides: TGTGCCATCAGTGAGTCGTTAGAGACCCAGTACTTC.

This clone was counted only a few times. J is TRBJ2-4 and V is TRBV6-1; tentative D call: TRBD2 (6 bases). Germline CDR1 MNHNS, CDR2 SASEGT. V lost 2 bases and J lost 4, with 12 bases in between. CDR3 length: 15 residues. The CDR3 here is CASSETGTLKNIQYF. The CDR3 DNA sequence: TGTGCCAGCAGTGAAACCGGGACTCTAAAAAACATTCAGTACTTC.

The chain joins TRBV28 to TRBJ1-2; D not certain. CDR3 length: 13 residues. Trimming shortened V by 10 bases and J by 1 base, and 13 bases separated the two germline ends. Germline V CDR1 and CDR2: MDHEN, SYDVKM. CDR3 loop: CAIFGGINYGYTF. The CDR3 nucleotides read TGTGCCATTTTCGGTGGCATTAACTATGGCTACACCTTC.

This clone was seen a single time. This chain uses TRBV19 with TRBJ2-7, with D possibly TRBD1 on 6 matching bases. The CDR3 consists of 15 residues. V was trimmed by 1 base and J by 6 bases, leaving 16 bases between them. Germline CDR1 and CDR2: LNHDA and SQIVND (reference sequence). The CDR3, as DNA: TGTGCCAGTAGTATAGTGGGGACACCGCGCGGCGAGCAGTACTTC. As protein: CASSIVGTPRGEQYF.

The CDR3, as DNA: TGTGCCAGCGGGAACACAGGGACGTACGAGCAGTACTTC. It translates to CASGNTGTYEQYF. The chain combines TRBV25-1 with TRBJ2-7; TRBD1 might be the D (6 bases). V was cut by 8 bases and J by 4 bases, with 15 bases left in between. Germline CDR1 is MGHDK and CDR2 is SYGVNS. The CDR3 sequence is 13 residues long.

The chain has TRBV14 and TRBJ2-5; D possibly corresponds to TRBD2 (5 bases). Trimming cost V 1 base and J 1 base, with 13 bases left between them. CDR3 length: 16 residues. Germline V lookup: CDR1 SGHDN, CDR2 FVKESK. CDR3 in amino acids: CASSQGLGVIQETQYF. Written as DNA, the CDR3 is TGTGCCAGCAGCCAAGGCTTGGGAGTCATCCAAGAGACCCAGTACTTC.

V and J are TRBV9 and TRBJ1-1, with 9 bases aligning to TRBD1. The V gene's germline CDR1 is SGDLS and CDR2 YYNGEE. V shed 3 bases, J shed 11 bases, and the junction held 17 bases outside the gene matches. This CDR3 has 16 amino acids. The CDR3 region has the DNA TGTGCCAGCAGCGCCGTGAGGGGACAGGGAGAGTTGAATGCTTTCTTT. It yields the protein CASSAVRGQGELNAFF.

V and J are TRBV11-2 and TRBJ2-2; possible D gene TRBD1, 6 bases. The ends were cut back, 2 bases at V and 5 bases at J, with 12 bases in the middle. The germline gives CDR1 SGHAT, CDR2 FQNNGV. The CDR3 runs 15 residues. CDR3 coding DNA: TGTGCCAGCAGCTTATCAGGGGAGATTACCGGGGAGCTGTTTTTT. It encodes CASSLSGEITGELFF.

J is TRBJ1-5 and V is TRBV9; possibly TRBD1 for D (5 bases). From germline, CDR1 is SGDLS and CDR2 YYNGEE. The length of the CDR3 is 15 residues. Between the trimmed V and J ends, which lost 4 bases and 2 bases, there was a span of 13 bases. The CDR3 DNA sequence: TGTGCCAGCAGCCGCGGGGCCGGGGGCAATCAGCCCCAGCATTTT. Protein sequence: CASSRGAGGNQPQHF.

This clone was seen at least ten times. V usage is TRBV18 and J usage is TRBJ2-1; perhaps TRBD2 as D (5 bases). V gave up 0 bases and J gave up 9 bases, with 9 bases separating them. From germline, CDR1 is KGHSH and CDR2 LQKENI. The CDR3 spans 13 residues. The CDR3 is CASSPPGGPEQFF. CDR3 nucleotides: TGTGCCAGCTCACCACCTGGCGGGCCTGAGCAGTTCTTC. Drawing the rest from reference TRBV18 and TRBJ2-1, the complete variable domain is NAGVMQNPRHLVRRRGQEARLRCSPMKGHSHVYWYRQLPEEGLKFMVYLQKENIIDESGMPKERFSAEFPKEGPSILRIQQVVRGDSAAYFCASSPPGGPEQFFGPGTRLTVL.

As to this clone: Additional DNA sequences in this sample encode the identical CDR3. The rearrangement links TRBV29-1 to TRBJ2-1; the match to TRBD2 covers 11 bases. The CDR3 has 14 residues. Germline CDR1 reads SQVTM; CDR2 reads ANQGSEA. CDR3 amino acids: CSAVISGRAGEQFF. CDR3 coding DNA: TGCAGTGCCGTAATTAGCGGGAGGGCCGGTGAGCAGTTCTTC.

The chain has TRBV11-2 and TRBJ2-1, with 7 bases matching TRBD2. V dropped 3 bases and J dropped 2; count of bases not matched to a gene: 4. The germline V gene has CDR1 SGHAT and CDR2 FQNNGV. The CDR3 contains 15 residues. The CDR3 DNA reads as TGTGCCAGCAGCTTTAGCGGGTTGCCCTACAATGAGCAGTTCTTC. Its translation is CASSFSGLPYNEQFF.

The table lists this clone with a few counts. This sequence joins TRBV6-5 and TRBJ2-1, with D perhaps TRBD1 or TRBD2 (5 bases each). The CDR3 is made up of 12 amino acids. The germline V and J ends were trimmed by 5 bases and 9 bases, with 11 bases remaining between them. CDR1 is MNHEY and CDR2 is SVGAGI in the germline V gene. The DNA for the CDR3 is TGTGCCAGCAGTCCGAGGGGTGGTGAGCAGTTCTTC. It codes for CASSPRGGEQFF.

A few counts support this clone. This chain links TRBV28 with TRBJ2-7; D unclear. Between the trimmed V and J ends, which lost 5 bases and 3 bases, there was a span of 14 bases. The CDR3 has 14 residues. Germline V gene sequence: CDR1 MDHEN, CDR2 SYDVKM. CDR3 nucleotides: TGTGCCAGCAGTCTACTTCAGGAGTTCTACGAGCAGTACTTC. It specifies CASSLLQEFYEQYF.

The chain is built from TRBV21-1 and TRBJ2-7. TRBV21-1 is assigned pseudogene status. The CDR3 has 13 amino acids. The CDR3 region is CASSKDDGYEQYF. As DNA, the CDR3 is TGTGCCAGCAGCAAAGACGACGGCTACGAGCAGTACTTC.

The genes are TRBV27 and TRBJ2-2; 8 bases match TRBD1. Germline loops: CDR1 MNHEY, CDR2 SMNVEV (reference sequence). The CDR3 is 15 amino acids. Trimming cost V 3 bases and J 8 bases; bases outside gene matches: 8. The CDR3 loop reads CASSFGLDRGGELFF. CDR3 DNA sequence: TGTGCCAGCAGTTTTGGGCTTGACAGGGGAGGGGAGCTGTTTTTT.

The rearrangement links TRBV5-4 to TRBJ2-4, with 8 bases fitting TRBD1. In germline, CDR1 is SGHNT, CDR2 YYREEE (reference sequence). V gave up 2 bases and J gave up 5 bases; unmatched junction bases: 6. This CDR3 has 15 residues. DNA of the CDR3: TGTGCCAGCAGCTTTTCGACAGGGGTGGAAAACATTCAGTACTTC. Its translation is CASSFSTGVENIQYF.

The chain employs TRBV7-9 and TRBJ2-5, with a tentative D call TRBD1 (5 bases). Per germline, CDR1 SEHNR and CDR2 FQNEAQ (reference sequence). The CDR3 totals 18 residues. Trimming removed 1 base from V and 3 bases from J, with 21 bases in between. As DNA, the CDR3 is TGTGCCAGCAGCTTAGGGGTTTGGCAGGGCCCACAGGAAGAGACCCAGTACTTC. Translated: CASSLGVWQGPQEETQYF.

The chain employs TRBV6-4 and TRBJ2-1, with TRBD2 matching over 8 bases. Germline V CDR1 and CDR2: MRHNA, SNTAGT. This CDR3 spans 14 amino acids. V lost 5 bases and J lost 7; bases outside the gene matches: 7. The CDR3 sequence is CASSKGLEANEQFF. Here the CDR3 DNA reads TGTGCCAGCAGTAAGGGACTAGAGGCAAATGAGCAGTTCTTC.